One sample yielded the 23 T cell receptor beta chains listed below, sequenced in a study of blood T cell repertoires in COVID-19. Sequencing used immunoSEQ multiplex PCR; TCRdb keeps in-frame clones, though not all of them. The sample has over 85,000 clones, around 88% seen once. Sequencing was carried out using peripheral blood. These receptors were taken from a woman between 70 and 85 years old with acute or convalescent COVID-19.

Turning to this clone: Germline and junction disagree at one end, which may indicate a read error. The same CDR3 also results from other DNA sequences found in this sample. This sequence joins TRBV5-1 and TRBJ2-7, with 9 bases identical to TRBD2. This CDR3 contains 16 residues. The V gene's germline CDR1 is SGHRS and CDR2 YFSETQ. CDR3 nucleotides: TGTGCCAGCAGCTTGAATCTAGCGGGAATAGACTACGAGCAGTACTTC. This codes for CASSLNLAGIDYEQYF.

The chain couples TRBV18 to TRBJ1-4; no clear D gene. V dropped 3 bases and J dropped 5 bases, with 4 bases sitting between them. This CDR3 has 12 residues. Germline lookup yields CDR1 KGHSH and CDR2 LQKENI. The DNA for the CDR3 is TGTGCCAGCTCACCTCAAAATGAAAAACTGTTTTTT. Translation gives CASSPQNEKLFF.

V is TRBV15 and J is TRBJ2-3; perhaps TRBD2 as D (5 bases). Germline V lookup: CDR1 LNHNV, CDR2 YYDKDF (reference sequence). Trimming removed 6 bases from V and 0 bases from J, with 10 bases in between. The CDR3 totals 14 residues. The chain's CDR3 is CATRRAESTDTQYF. DNA for the CDR3: TGTGCCACCAGACGAGCGGAGAGCACAGATACGCAGTATTTT. The whole variable domain, filled in from reference TRBV15 and TRBJ2-3, reads DAMVIQNPRYQVTQFGKPVTLSCSQTLNHNVMYWYQQKSSQAPKLLFHYYDKDFNNEADTPDNFQSRRPNTSFCFLDIRSPGLGDTAMYLCATRRAESTDTQYFGPGTRLTVL.

The chain couples TRBV7-8 to TRBJ1-2, with D perhaps TRBD1 (5 bases). Germline lookup yields CDR1 SGHVS and CDR2 FQNEAQ. The V end was cut by 2 bases, the J end by 3 bases, with 10 bases between. The CDR3 totals 14 residues. The CDR3: CASSLQGSDYGYTF. The CDR3 nucleotides read TGTGCCAGCAGCTTACAGGGTTCTGACTATGGCTACACCTTC.

The CDR3 protein is CASSLLAGGGNEQFF. The DNA of the CDR3 is TGCGCCAGCAGCTTGTTAGCGGGAGGGGGCAATGAGCAGTTCTTC. The chain is built from TRBV5-1 and TRBJ2-1, with 11 bases fitting TRBD2. CDR1 SGHRS and CDR2 YFSETQ come from the germline V gene. The V and J ends lost 1 base and 6 bases, in that order; junction bases with no gene match: 3. The CDR3 is 15 residues long.

This clone was seen just once. This chain links TRBV14 with TRBJ1-1; 7 nucleotides agree with TRBD1. The CDR3 sequence is 20 residues long. V dropped 1 base and J dropped 1; count of bases not matched to a gene: 18. The V gene's germline CDR1 is SGHDN and CDR2 FVKESK. CDR3 protein: CASSQGSRIGDRRKNTEAFF. The CDR3 DNA reads TGTGCCAGCAGCCAAGGGAGTAGGATCGGGGACAGAAGAAAGAACACTGAAGCTTTCTTT.

V gene TRBV3-1 (or the pseudogene TRBV3-2) combines with J gene TRBJ2-7; D ambiguous. This CDR3 region has 15 residues. Germline-derived CDR1 and CDR2 are LGHDT and YNNKEL (reference sequence). Trimming shortened V by 4 bases and J by 5 bases, and 18 bases separated the two germline ends. For the CDR3, the DNA is TGTGCCAGCAGCCGAGAGATTTCGGGTCTCCACGAGCAGTACTTC. Encoded protein: CASSREISGLHEQYF.

V gene TRBV18 combines with J gene TRBJ1-1; D gene unclear. The V end was cut by 3 bases, the J end by 3 bases, with 11 bases between. The germline CDR1 and CDR2 sequences are KGHSH and LQKENI. This CDR3 has 14 residues. CDR3 residues: CASSPNHGDTEAFF. The CDR3 DNA follows: TGTGCCAGCTCACCGAATCACGGAGACACTGAAGCTTTCTTT.

This clone occurred a few times. This chain uses TRBV6-4 with TRBJ2-4, with TRBD1 identical over 8 bases. CDR1 is MRHNA, CDR2 SNTAGT, per germline. The CDR3 consists of 14 residues. Losses at the gene ends were 2 bases for V and 9 bases for J; bases not matched to a gene: 6. CDR3 sequence (DNA): TGTGCCAGCAGTGACACGGACAGGGCGGGCATTCAGTACTTC. Residues: CASSDTDRAGIQYF.

The chain employs TRBV10-3 and TRBJ2-5, with D hard to call. This CDR3 is 13 amino acids long. V lost 5 bases and J 1 base, leaving 8 bases between the germline ends. CDR1 is ENHRY and CDR2 is SYGVKD in the germline V gene. As DNA, the CDR3 is TGTGCCATCAGTCGACCGGGCCAAGAGACCCAGTACTTC. Protein product: CAISRPGQETQYF.

V usage is TRBV7-3 and J usage is TRBJ1-2, with D possibly TRBD1 on 6 matching bases. The CDR3 consists of 13 residues. Trimming pared 1 base from V and 5 bases from J, leaving 8 bases between. The germline CDR1 and CDR2 sequences are SGHTA and FQGTGA. The CDR3 nucleotides read TGTGCCAGCAGCTTAAATAGGGGGTATGGCTACACCTTC. It is translated as CASSLNRGYGYTF.

The chain joins TRBV5-1 to TRBJ2-3; 9 nucleotides match TRBD1. J gave up 4 bases and V 5 bases, and 14 bases lay outside the gene matches. Looked up from germline, CDR1 is SGHRS and CDR2 is YFSETQ. The CDR3 sequence is 17 residues long. The CDR3 DNA follows: TGCGCCAGCAGAACCGACCCAACAGGGGGCAACTCAGATACGCAGTATTTT. This sequence encodes CASRTDPTGGNSDTQYF.

This chain links TRBV30 with TRBJ2-1, with TRBD1 matching 9 bases. The ends lost 3 bases at V and 0 bases at J; junction bases unmatched: 3. The CDR3 sequence is 15 residues long. The V gene's germline CDR1 is GTSNPN and CDR2 SVGIG (reference sequence). CDR3 protein: CAWRKTGGSYNEQFF. The CDR3 nucleotides read TGTGCCTGGAGGAAGACAGGGGGCTCCTACAATGAGCAGTTCTTC.

The CDR3 sequence is CASSRGTETYEQYF. The CDR3 coding sequence is TGTGCCAGCAGTAGAGGGACAGAGACCTACGAGCAGTACTTC. This chain joins TRBV2 and TRBJ2-7, with 7 nucleotides matching TRBD1. The CDR3 length is 14 residues. The germline V gene encodes CDR1 SNHLY and CDR2 FYNNEI. J gave up 2 bases and V 5 bases, and 6 bases lay outside the gene matches.

This chain uses TRBV19 with TRBJ2-1; 8 nucleotides line up with TRBD2. Losses at the gene ends were 4 bases for V and 7 bases for J; bases not matched to a gene: 9. Germline loops: CDR1 LNHDA, CDR2 SQIVND (reference sequence). This CDR3 comprises 15 residues. CDR3 sequence reads: CASSRGTRFGNEQFF. The CDR3 DNA is TGTGCCAGTAGTAGAGGGACTAGGTTTGGGAATGAGCAGTTCTTC.

The chain employs TRBV5-1 and TRBJ2-1; 13 nucleotides agree with TRBD2. Germline V gene sequence: CDR1 SGHRS, CDR2 YFSETQ. V lost 4 bases and J lost 4; bases outside the gene matches: 11. This CDR3 has 18 residues. CDR3 nucleotide sequence: TGCGCCAGCAGCAAGGGACTAGCGGGAAGAGTGGATTACAATGAGCAGTTCTTC. It yields the protein CASSKGLAGRVDYNEQFF.

V and J are TRBV29-1 and TRBJ2-1; weak D call: TRBD2 (5 bases). This CDR3 region has 16 residues. The germline gives CDR1 SQVTM, CDR2 ANQGSEA. The V gene lost 4 bases and the J gene lost 0 bases, with 16 bases spanning the gap. CDR3 region: CSVGSGSGISYNEQFF. CDR3 sequence (DNA): TGCAGCGTTGGGTCCGGGTCGGGAATCTCCTACAATGAGCAGTTCTTC.

This chain uses TRBV19 with TRBJ2-1; maybe TRBD1 (5 bases). Germline V gene data show CDR1 as LNHDA and CDR2 as SQIVND (reference sequence). V was shortened by 10 bases and J by 4 bases, with 17 bases between the two germline ends. The length of the CDR3 is 14 residues. CDR3 protein: CATQGQGRYNEQFF. CDR3 coding DNA: TGTGCCACCCAAGGCCAGGGCCGGTACAATGAGCAGTTCTTC.

The J gene is TRBJ2-7, the V gene TRBV5-1; TRBD2 matches at 7 bases. The V gene end was trimmed by 4 bases and the J gene end by 2 bases; junction bases not matched to a gene: 9. Germline CDR1 reads SGHRS; CDR2 reads YFSETQ. The CDR3 has 15 residues. DNA for the CDR3: TGCGCCAGCAGCCCCACTAGCGTGAGTACCTACGAGCAGTACTTC. This gives the protein CASSPTSVSTYEQYF.

The chain combines TRBV27 with TRBJ2-5; TRBD2 matches at 10 bases. Trimming at V came to 5 bases and at J to 2 bases, leaving 8 bases not matched to a gene. The CDR3 loop spans 16 amino acids. Germline CDR1 reads MNHEY; CDR2 reads SMNVEV (reference sequence). The CDR3 sequence is CASSARLLAGQETQYF. CDR3 coding DNA: TGTGCCAGCAGTGCAAGGTTACTAGCGGGACAAGAGACCCAGTACTTC.

This chain connects TRBV28 to TRBJ1-5, with 9 bases aligning to TRBD1. This CDR3 contains 18 residues. With V trimmed by 3 bases and J by 8 bases, 17 bases remained unmatched. Looked up from germline, CDR1 is MDHEN and CDR2 is SYDVKM. CDR3 protein: CASSLTQGALMDQEPQHF. CDR3 bases: TGTGCCAGCAGTTTGACACAGGGGGCTCTCATGGATCAGGAGCCCCAGCATTTT.

The V and J genes are TRBV3-1 (or the pseudogene TRBV3-2) and TRBJ2-7, with TRBD1 identical over 10 bases. The V gene's germline CDR1 is LGHDT and CDR2 YNNKEL (reference sequence). This CDR3 is 15 amino acids long. J gave up 5 bases and V 3 bases, and 7 bases lay outside the gene matches. The CDR3 is CASSHYRTGGHEQYF. As DNA, the CDR3 is TGTGCCAGCAGCCATTATCGGACAGGGGGTCACGAGCAGTACTTC.

The rearrangement links TRBV5-1 to TRBJ2-7; D is ambiguous. Trimming took off 2 bases at V and 7 bases at J, with 16 bases between the two ends. The CDR3 sequence is 14 residues long. Per the germline V gene, CDR1 is SGHRS and CDR2 is YFSETQ. Here the CDR3 reads CASSLSAPTTEQYF. CDR3 nucleotide sequence: TGCGCCAGCAGCTTATCTGCCCCCACTACGGAGCAGTACTTC. Filled out from reference TRBV5-1 and TRBJ2-7, the complete variable domain reads KAGVTQTPRYLIKTRGQQVTLSCSPISGHRSVSWYQQTPGQGLQFLFEYFSETQRNKGNFPGRFSGRQFSNSRSEMNVSTLELGDSALYLCASSLSAPTTEQYFGPGTRLTVT.